Below, one TCR beta chain is given with its context. Authors' processing steps: For nucleated cells, counts were estimated from reference gene primer amplification. The table came from immunoSEQ multiplex PCR; TCRdb's copy has only in-frame clones and leaves some out. That table is the source of V, J and clone size, and D and trimming were worked out from the DNA. The sample has around 130,000 clones, over 85% seen once. The source of the sample is a study of blood T cell repertoires in COVID-19. The overall study: There were acute and convalescent COVID-19 samples, and they came from the United States, Italy and Spain. The cDNA or gDNA used as material had been derived from T cells, B-cell-depleted T cells, or PBMCs.

Per germline, CDR1 SGHRS and CDR2 YFSETQ. There are 14 residues in the CDR3. Trimming took 0 bases from V and 6 from J, leaving 10 bases between them. This chain links TRBV5-1 with TRBJ1-5; maybe TRBD1 (5 bases). The sequence was collected from a man aged 50-59 years with active COVID-19. The sequenced sample consisted of peripheral blood. CDR3 region: CASSLAWGGQPQHF. The CDR3 region has the DNA TGCGCCAGCAGCTTGGCTTGGGGGGGTCAGCCCCAGCATTTT.